This TCR beta chain emerged from a study of blood T cell repertoires in COVID-19. Method: immunoSEQ multiplex PCR; TCRdb's copy keeps in-frame clones and lacks some. The sample comprises about 430,000 clones, around 90% of which are singletons, and 0.65% to 1% rests with the top ten. In Seattle, patients joined the study during active infection and were tracked longitudinally. This clonotype originated in a man between 18 and 29 years old with COVID-19, enrolled during active disease. The source material was peripheral blood.

CDR3 DNA: TGTGCCAGCAGCCAACGAATGGGACAGGGCCGTAGCACAGATACGCAGTATTTT. Translating it yields CASSQRMGQGRSTDTQYF. V and J are TRBV14 and TRBJ2-3; 9 positions agree with TRBD1. This CDR3 comprises 18 residues. J gave up 0 bases and V 2 bases, and 9 bases lay outside the gene matches. Germline V gene data show CDR1 as SGHDN and CDR2 as FVKESK. The variable domain in full, with the rest retrieved from reference TRBV14 and TRBJ2-3, is EAGVTQFPSHSVIEKGQTVTLRCDPISGHDNLYWYRRVMGKEIKFLLHFVKESKQDESGMPNNRFLAERTGGTYSTLKVQPAELEDSGVYFCASSQRMGQGRSTDTQYFGPGTRLTVL.